Below are 13 T cell receptor beta chains sequenced from a single sample in a study of T cell responses to AZD1222 COVID-19 vaccine. Generated by immunoSEQ multiplex PCR, the TCRdb table keeps only in-frame clones and is missing some. Of 180,000 or so clones listed, approximately 93% were seen once; the top ten hold around 1%. The sequenced sample was peripheral blood, obtained 28 days after the second AZD1222 dose. The receptors derive from an adult who received the AZD1222 COVID-19 vaccine.

As DNA, the CDR3 is TGTGCCAGCAGCCCACGACAGGGGGGAGAGACCCAGTACTTC. Amino acid sequence: CASSPRQGGETQYF. The V call is TRBV5-4, the J call TRBJ2-5; 9 nucleotides agree with TRBD1. The CDR3 spans 14 residues. Trimming cost V 4 bases and J 4 bases; bases outside gene matches: 5. Germline V CDR1 and CDR2: SGHNT, YYREEE (reference sequence).

The chain uses TRBV28 and TRBJ1-2; TRBD1 is a possible D gene (5 bases). Trimming took 3 bases from V and 0 from J, leaving 11 bases between them. CDR3 length: 15 residues. Germline CDR1 is MDHEN and CDR2 is SYDVKM. CDR3 nucleotides: TGTGCCAGCAGTTTCGGGGGTATCGCTAACTATGGCTACACCTTC. Translated, it gives CASSFGGIANYGYTF.

This sequence joins TRBV12-3 or TRBV12-4 and TRBJ1-1, with D unclear. V lost 6 bases and J lost 6, with 5 bases in between. CDR3 size: 10 residues. The CDR3 reads CASRGSEAFF. CDR3 DNA: TGTGCCAGCAGGGGTTCTGAAGCTTTCTTT.

The J gene is TRBJ2-2, the V gene TRBV7-3, with TRBD1 matching over 7 bases. V lost 4 bases and J lost 1; bases outside the gene matches: 3. CDR3 length: 15 amino acids. Germline V gives CDR1 SGHTA, CDR2 FQGTGA. CDR3 sequence (DNA): TGTGCCAGCAGCTCGACAGGGAGGAACACCGGGGAGCTGTTTTTT. This codes for CASSSTGRNTGELFF.

This chain links TRBV19 with TRBJ2-1; TRBD1 is a possible D gene (6 bases). The V end lost 7 bases, the J end lost 12 bases, and 31 bases lay between the germline ends. Looked up from germline, CDR1 is LNHDA and CDR2 is SQIVND (reference sequence). The CDR3 runs to 17 residues. The chain's CDR3 is CASTIRVGARPLARQFF. As DNA, the CDR3 is TGTGCCAGTACGATCAGAGTGGGGGCGCGACCACTCGCGCGGCAGTTCTTC.

This clone showed up just once. CDR3: CASTTLRPPAGYTF. The CDR3 coding sequence is TGTGCCAGCACTACCTTACGACCTCCAGCGGGCTACACCTTC. The rearrangement links TRBV21-1 to TRBJ1-2. TRBV21-1 is reported as a pseudogene. CDR3 length: 14 amino acids.

This sequence joins TRBV9 and TRBJ1-2; 7 nucleotides line up with TRBD1. This CDR3 is 13 amino acids long. Germline loops: CDR1 SGDLS, CDR2 YYNGEE. The V segment lost 4 bases and the J segment 4 bases; nucleotides outside the gene matches: 4. CDR3 sequence (DNA): TGTGCCAGCAGCAACCGACAGGGCTATGGCTACACCTTC. Its translation is CASSNRQGYGYTF. The full variable domain, its missing parts supplied by reference TRBV9 and TRBJ1-2, is DSGVTQTPKHLITATGQRVTLRCSPRSGDLSVYWYQQSLDQGLQFLIQYYNGEERAKGNILERFSAQQFPDLHSELNLSSLELGDSALYFCASSNRQGYGYTFGSGTRLTVV.

The chain is built from TRBV27 and TRBJ2-3; D is tentatively TRBD1 or TRBD2 (5 bases each). Per germline, CDR1 MNHEY and CDR2 SMNVEV (reference sequence). The germline V and J ends were trimmed by 1 base and 1 base, with 12 bases remaining between them. This CDR3 has 16 residues. The CDR3 nucleotides are TGTGCCAGCAGTTTATACCGGGACGGAGGCACAGATACGCAGTATTTT. Protein: CASSLYRDGGTDTQYF.

The DNA of the CDR3 is TGCAGCGTACCGAAGGCAGCGGGGAGCTCCTACAATGAGCAGTTCTTC. This sequence encodes CSVPKAAGSSYNEQFF. The rearrangement uses TRBV29-1 and TRBJ2-1; 7 nucleotides match TRBD2. CDR3 length: 16 amino acids. CDR1 SQVTM and CDR2 ANQGSEA come from the germline V gene. V shed 6 bases, J shed 0 bases, and the junction held 11 bases outside the gene matches.

The chain has TRBV3-1 (or the pseudogene TRBV3-2) and TRBJ2-7, with 7 bases identical to TRBD1. CDR3 length: 13 amino acids. Germline trimming cut 5 bases from V and 3 bases from J; bases unmatched to any gene: 4. The germline V gene has CDR1 LGHDT and CDR2 YNNKEL (reference sequence). DNA of the CDR3: TGTGCCAGCAGCAGACAGGGCAACTACGAGCAGTACTTC. It encodes CASSRQGNYEQYF.

The chain is built from TRBV12-3 or TRBV12-4 and TRBJ1-1; D remains unclear. CDR3 length: 11 residues. V lost 3 bases and J lost 8, with 7 bases in between. CDR3 nucleotide sequence: TGTGCCAGCAGTTTGACGGACGAAGCTTTCTTT. It is translated as CASSLTDEAFF.

This rearrangement joins TRBV5-6 to TRBJ2-2, with D possibly TRBD2 on 6 matching bases. The germline gives CDR1 SGHDT, CDR2 YYEEEE. There are 17 residues in the CDR3. The ends were cut back, 4 bases at V and 5 bases at J, with 21 bases in the middle. The CDR3 nucleotides are TGTGCCAGCAGCAACCGGGACGGGGGTTTGCGAACCGGGGAGCTGTTTTTT. Protein product: CASSNRDGGLRTGELFF.

The chain recombines TRBV27 with TRBJ2-7, with TRBD2 identical over 10 bases. CDR1 is MNHEY and CDR2 is SMNVEV in the germline V gene (reference sequence). There are 15 residues in the CDR3. J lost 5 bases, V lost 3 bases, and 7 bases had no gene match. The CDR3 region is CASSFLLAGVNEQYF. CDR3 DNA: TGTGCCAGCAGTTTCCTTCTAGCGGGGGTAAACGAGCAGTACTTC.